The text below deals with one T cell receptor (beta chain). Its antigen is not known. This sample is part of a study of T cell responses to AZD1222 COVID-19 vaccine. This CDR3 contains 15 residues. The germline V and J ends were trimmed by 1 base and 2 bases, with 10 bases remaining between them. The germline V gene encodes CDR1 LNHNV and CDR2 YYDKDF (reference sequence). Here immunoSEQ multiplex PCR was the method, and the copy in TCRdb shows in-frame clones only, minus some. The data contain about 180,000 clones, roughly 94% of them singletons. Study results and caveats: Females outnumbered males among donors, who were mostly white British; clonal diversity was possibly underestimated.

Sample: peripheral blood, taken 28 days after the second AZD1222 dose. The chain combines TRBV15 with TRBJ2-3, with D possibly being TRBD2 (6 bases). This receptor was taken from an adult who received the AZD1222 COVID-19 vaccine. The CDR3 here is CATSRGWRDTDTQYF. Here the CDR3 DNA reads TGTGCCACCAGCAGAGGGTGGCGGGACACAGATACGCAGTATTTT. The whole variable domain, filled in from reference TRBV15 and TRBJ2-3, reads DAMVIQNPRYQVTQFGKPVTLSCSQTLNHNVMYWYQQKSSQAPKLLFHYYDKDFNNEADTPDNFQSRRPNTSFCFLDIRSPGLGDTAMYLCATSRGWRDTDTQYFGPGTRLTVL.